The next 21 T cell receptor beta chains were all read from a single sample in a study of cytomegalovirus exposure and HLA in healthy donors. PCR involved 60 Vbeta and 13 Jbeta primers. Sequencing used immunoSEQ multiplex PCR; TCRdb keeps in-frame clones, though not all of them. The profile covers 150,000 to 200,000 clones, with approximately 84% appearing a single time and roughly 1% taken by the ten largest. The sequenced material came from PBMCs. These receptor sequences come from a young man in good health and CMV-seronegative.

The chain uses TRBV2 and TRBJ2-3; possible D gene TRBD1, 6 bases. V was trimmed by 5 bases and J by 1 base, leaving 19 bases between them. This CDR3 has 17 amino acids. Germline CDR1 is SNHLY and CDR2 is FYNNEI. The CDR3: CASSSNPTSGGTDTQYF. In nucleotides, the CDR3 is TGTGCCAGCAGTTCGAATCCAACCTCAGGGGGCACAGATACGCAGTATTTT.

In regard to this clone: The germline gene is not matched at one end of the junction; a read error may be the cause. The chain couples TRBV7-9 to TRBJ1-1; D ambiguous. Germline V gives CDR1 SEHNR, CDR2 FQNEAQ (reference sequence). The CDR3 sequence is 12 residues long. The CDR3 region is CSSSFSGTEAFF. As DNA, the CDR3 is TGTTCCAGCAGCTTCTCGGGCACTGAAGCTTTCTTT.

CDR3 residues: CASSLEASGGAQDPQYF. Here the CDR3 DNA reads TGCGCCAGCAGCCTAGAGGCTAGCGGGGGAGCCCAGGATCCGCAGTATTTT. This rearrangement joins TRBV4-3 to TRBJ2-3, with 10 bases aligning to TRBD2. The germline V gene encodes CDR1 LGHNA and CDR2 YSLEER. The CDR3 spans 17 residues. Trimming cost V 4 bases and J 10 bases; bases outside gene matches: 17.

The CDR3 reads CASSLVLAGGIEQFF. CDR3 in DNA: TGTGCCAGCAGCTTGGTGCTAGCGGGAGGAATTGAGCAGTTCTTC. The genes are TRBV5-8 and TRBJ2-1, with 11 nucleotides matching TRBD2. The CDR3 totals 15 residues. The germline CDR1 and CDR2 sequences are SGHTS and YDEGEE. The junction had 5 bases not matched to a gene; V was cut back by 0 bases and J by 9 bases.

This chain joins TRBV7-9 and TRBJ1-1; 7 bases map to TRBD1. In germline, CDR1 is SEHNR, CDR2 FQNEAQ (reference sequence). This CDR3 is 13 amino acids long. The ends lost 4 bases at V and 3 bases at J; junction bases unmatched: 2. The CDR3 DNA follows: TGTGCCAGCAGCTACGACAGGGACACTGAAGCTTTCTTT. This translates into CASSYDRDTEAFF.

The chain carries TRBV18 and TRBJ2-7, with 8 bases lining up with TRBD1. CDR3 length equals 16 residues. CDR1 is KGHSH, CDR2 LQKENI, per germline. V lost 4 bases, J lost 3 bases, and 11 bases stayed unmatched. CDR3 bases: TGTGCCAGCTCACTACTCGACAGGGGCCCTGACTACGAGCAGTACTTC. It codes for CASSLLDRGPDYEQYF.

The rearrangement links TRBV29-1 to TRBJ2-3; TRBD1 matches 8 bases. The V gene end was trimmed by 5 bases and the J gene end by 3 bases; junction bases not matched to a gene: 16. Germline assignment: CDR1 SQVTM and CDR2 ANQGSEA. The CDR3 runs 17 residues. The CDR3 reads CSVSGWPDRGSTDTQYF. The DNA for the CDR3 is TGCAGCGTTAGCGGGTGGCCAGACAGGGGAAGTACAGATACGCAGTATTTT.

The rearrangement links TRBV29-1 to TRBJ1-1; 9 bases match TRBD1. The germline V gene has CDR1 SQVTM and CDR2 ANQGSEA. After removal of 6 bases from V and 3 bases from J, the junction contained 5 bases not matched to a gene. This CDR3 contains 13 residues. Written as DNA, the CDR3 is TGCAGCGTGACCGGGACAGGGCACACTGAAGCTTTCTTT. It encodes CSVTGTGHTEAFF.

The CDR3 is CASSSSSYEQYF. DNA for the CDR3: TGTGCCAGCAGCTCGAGCTCCTACGAGCAGTACTTC. The chain employs TRBV11-2 and TRBJ2-7; no clear D. V gave up 4 bases and J gave up 0 bases, with 4 bases separating them. Germline V CDR1 and CDR2: SGHAT, FQNNGV. The CDR3 is 12 residues long. Full variable domain (outside the CDR3, taken from reference TRBV11-2 and TRBJ2-7): EAGVAQSPRYKIIEKRQSVAFWCNPISGHATLYWYQQILGQGPKLLIQFQNNGVVDDSQLPKDRFSAERLKGVDSTLKIQPAKLEDSAVYLCASSSSSYEQYFGPGTRLTVT.

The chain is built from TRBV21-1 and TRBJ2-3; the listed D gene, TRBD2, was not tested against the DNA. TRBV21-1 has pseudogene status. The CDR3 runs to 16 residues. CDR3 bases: TGTGCCAGCAGCAACAGGACTGACGCTAGCACAGATACGCAGTATTTT. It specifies CASSNRTDASTDTQYF.

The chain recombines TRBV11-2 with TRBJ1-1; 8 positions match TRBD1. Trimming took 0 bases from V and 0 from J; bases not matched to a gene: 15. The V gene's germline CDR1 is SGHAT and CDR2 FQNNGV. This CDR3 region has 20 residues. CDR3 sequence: CASSLDLRWAGGGMNTEAFF. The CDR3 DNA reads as TGTGCCAGCAGCTTAGATCTTAGGTGGGCAGGGGGCGGGATGAACACTGAAGCTTTCTTT.

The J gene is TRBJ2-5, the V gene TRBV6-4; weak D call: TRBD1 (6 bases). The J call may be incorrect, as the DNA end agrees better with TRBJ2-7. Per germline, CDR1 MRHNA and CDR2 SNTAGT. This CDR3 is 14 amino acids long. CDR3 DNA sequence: TGTGCCACCCGCCCGGGACAACAGTCCTACGAGCAGTACTTC. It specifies CATRPGQQSYEQYF.

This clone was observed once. The CDR3 DNA is TGCGCCAGCAGCAGATACAGGGACCTAGGCGGCTACACCTTC. It yields the protein CASSRYRDLGGYTF. This chain uses TRBV5-1 with TRBJ1-2; possible D gene TRBD1, 6 bases. The CDR3 runs to 14 residues. Per the germline V gene, CDR1 is SGHRS and CDR2 is YFSETQ. V lost 4 bases and J lost 8, with 18 bases in between. Using reference TRBV5-1 and TRBJ1-2 for the parts outside the CDR3, the full variable domain is KAGVTQTPRYLIKTRGQQVTLSCSPISGHRSVSWYQQTPGQGLQFLFEYFSETQRNKGNFPGRFSGRQFSNSRSEMNVSTLELGDSALYLCASSRYRDLGGYTFGSGTRLTVV.

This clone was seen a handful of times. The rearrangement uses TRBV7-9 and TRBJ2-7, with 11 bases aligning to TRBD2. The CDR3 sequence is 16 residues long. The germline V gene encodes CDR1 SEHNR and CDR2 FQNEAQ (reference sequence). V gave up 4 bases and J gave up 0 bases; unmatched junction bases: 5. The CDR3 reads CASSYPTSGASYEQYF. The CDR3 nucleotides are TGTGCCAGCAGCTACCCGACTAGCGGGGCCTCCTACGAGCAGTACTTC. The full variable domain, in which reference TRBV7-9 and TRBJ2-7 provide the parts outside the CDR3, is DTGVSQNPRHKITKRGQNVTFRCDPISEHNRLYWYRQTLGQGPEFLTYFQNEAQLEKSRLLSDRFSAERPKGSFSTLEIQRTEQGDSAMYLCASSYPTSGASYEQYFGPGTRLTVT.

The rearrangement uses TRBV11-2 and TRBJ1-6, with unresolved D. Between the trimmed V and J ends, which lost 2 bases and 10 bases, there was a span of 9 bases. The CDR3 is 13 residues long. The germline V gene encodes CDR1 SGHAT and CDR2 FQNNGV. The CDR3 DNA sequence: TGTGCCAGCAGCTTAAGTCTAGAGTCACCCCTCCACTTT. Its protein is CASSLSLESPLHF.

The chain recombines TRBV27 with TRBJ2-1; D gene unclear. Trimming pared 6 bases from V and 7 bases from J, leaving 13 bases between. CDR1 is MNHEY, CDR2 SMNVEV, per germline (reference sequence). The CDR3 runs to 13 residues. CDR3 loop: CASSPSVRNEQFF. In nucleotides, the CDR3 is TGTGCCAGCAGCCCCTCTGTGAGAAATGAGCAGTTCTTC.

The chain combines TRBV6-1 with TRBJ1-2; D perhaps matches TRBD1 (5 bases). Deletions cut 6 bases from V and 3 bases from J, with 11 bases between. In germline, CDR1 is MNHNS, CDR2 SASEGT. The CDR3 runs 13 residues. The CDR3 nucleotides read TGTGCCAGCAGCCCCAGGGAGGACTATGGCTACACCTTC. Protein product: CASSPREDYGYTF.

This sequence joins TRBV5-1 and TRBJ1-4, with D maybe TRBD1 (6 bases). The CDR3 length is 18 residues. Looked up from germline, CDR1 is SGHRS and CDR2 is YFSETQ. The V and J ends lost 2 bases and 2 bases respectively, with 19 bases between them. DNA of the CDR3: TGCGCCAGCAGCTTATCGCGGGGGACACAGGTTACTAATGAAAAACTGTTTTTT. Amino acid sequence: CASSLSRGTQVTNEKLFF.

CDR3 residues: CASSLGLTDVTGELFF. In nucleotides, the CDR3 is TGTGCCAGCAGCTTAGGACTAACAGATGTCACCGGGGAGCTGTTTTTT. This rearrangement joins TRBV11-2 to TRBJ2-2; D is perhaps TRBD2 (5 bases). V lost 1 base and J lost 4, with 13 bases in between. The CDR3 is made up of 16 amino acids. Germline V gene data show CDR1 as SGHAT and CDR2 as FQNNGV.

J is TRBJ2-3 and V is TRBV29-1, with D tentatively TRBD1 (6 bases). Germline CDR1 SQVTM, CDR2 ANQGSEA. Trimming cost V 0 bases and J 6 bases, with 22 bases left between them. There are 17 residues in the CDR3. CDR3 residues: CSVEDPIHAGAQDTQYF. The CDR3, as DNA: TGCAGCGTTGAAGATCCCATCCATGCAGGGGCCCAGGATACGCAGTATTTT.

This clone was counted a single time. The CDR3 nucleotides read TGTGCCAGCAGCTCTCGAGGGGGGGGAGCGGACATTCAGTACTTC. Protein: CASSSRGGGADIQYF. V and J are TRBV11-2 and TRBJ2-4; possible D gene TRBD2, 7 bases. The V gene's germline CDR1 is SGHAT and CDR2 FQNNGV. The CDR3 is made up of 15 amino acids. V was shortened by 4 bases and J by 8 bases, with 18 bases between the two germline ends. Looking up the rest from reference TRBV11-2 and TRBJ2-4 gives the full variable domain: EAGVAQSPRYKIIEKRQSVAFWCNPISGHATLYWYQQILGQGPKLLIQFQNNGVVDDSQLPKDRFSAERLKGVDSTLKIQPAKLEDSAVYLCASSSRGGGADIQYFGAGTRLSVL.